These 7 T cell receptor beta chains came from one sample sequenced in a study of T cell responses to AZD1222 COVID-19 vaccine. Profiled with immunoSEQ multiplex PCR; TCRdb holds only in-frame clones, not every one. Of approximately 120,000 clones listed, about nine tenths are singletons. Specimen: peripheral blood, collected on day 0 of AZD1222 vaccination. The source is an adult in good health.

The chain joins TRBV7-6 to TRBJ2-1; D may be TRBD2 (6 bases). CDR3 size: 13 residues. V shed 5 bases and J shed 4 bases, with 9 bases lying between them. Germline V gene lookup returns CDR1 SGHVS and CDR2 FNYEAQ. The CDR3 loop is CASSPGRYNEQFF. For the CDR3, the DNA is TGTGCCAGCAGCCCGGGGAGGTACAATGAGCAGTTCTTC.

The rearrangement uses TRBV2 and TRBJ1-5; D not certain. CDR1 and CDR2 (germline): SNHLY, FYNNEI. The length of the CDR3 is 14 residues. V was clipped by 6 bases and J by 6 bases, with 15 bases between them. This CDR3 is CASRDLAWSQPQHF. For the CDR3, the DNA is TGTGCCAGCAGAGATTTAGCATGGAGTCAGCCCCAGCATTTT.

CDR3 nucleotides: TGTGCCACCGGGGAGGCGAGCACAGATACGCAGTATTTT. This encodes CATGEASTDTQYF. The V gene is TRBV24-1, the J gene TRBJ2-3; D perhaps matches TRBD2 (6 bases). Trimming took 9 bases from V and 0 from J, leaving 9 bases between them. CDR3 length: 13 amino acids. Per the germline V gene, CDR1 is KGHDR and CDR2 is SFDVKD.

V usage is TRBV29-1 and J usage is TRBJ1-4, with D perhaps TRBD1 (5 bases). V lost 5 bases and J lost 8, with 12 bases in between. The CDR3 covers 12 residues. Germline CDR1 and CDR2: SQVTM and ANQGSEA. The DNA for the CDR3 is TGCAGCGTTTGGGGCCGAGAGGAAAAACTGTTTTTT. As protein: CSVWGREEKLFF.

The chain recombines TRBV29-1 with TRBJ1-2, with D maybe TRBD1 (5 bases). There are 12 residues in the CDR3. V was pared by 5 bases and J by 4 bases, with 11 bases between. Per germline, CDR1 SQVTM and CDR2 ANQGSEA. CDR3 protein: CSVHKGAYGYTF. CDR3 bases: TGCAGCGTTCATAAAGGGGCCTATGGCTACACCTTC.

This rearrangement joins TRBV30 to TRBJ2-3, with D unclear. Germline V lookup: CDR1 GTSNPN, CDR2 SVGIG (reference sequence). This CDR3 spans 14 amino acids. Trimming took off 3 bases at V and 0 bases at J, with 10 bases between the two ends. The DNA for the CDR3 is TGTGCCTGGAGGGGCCGCCGTAGCACAGATACGCAGTATTTT. Residues: CAWRGRRSTDTQYF.

This clone was found once. This sequence joins TRBV6-5 and TRBJ1-1; D gene unclear. Per the germline V gene, CDR1 is MNHEY and CDR2 is SVGAGI. The CDR3 spans 12 residues. The ends were cut back, 7 bases at V and 4 bases at J, with 10 bases in the middle. The DNA for the CDR3 is TGTGCCAGCATTCGGTGGGTCACTGAAGCTTTCTTT. Protein product: CASIRWVTEAFF.